The 23 T cell receptor beta chains in this list originate from one sample, sequenced in a study of technical replicates of blood from a handful of donors. Sequenced by immunoSEQ multiplex PCR; TCRdb stores in-frame clones only, minus some. The sample contains more than 90,000 clones, approximately 94% of which appear only once. What was sequenced was T cells isolated from PBMCs. These receptors all stem from a human donor in good health.

V and J are TRBV4-2 and TRBJ2-3; TRBD1 aligns across 8 bases. This CDR3 region has 16 residues. Trimming cost V 3 bases and J 2 bases; bases outside gene matches: 7. Germline values: CDR1 LGHNA, CDR2 YNFKEQ. CDR3 bases: TGTGCCAGCAGCCAGGACCGGACAGGGTTCACAGATACGCAGTATTTT. It encodes CASSQDRTGFTDTQYF.

V is TRBV19 and J is TRBJ1-5; 10 nucleotides agree with TRBD1. This CDR3 has 15 residues. Looked up from germline, CDR1 is LNHDA and CDR2 is SQIVND (reference sequence). V gave up 8 bases and J gave up 0 bases; unmatched junction bases: 4. DNA of the CDR3: TGTGCCAGTTCTAGGGACAGGGGTAGCAATCAGCCCCAGCATTTT. It is translated as CASSRDRGSNQPQHF.

The chain employs TRBV6-1 and TRBJ2-1; maybe TRBD2 (5 bases). CDR1 is MNHNS, CDR2 SASEGT, per germline. V lost 6 bases, J lost 12 bases, and 12 bases lay in between. The CDR3 has 11 amino acids. CDR3 in DNA: TGTGCCAGCAGCGGAGGTGTTGGGCAGTTCTTC. It translates to CASSGGVGQFF.

The rearrangement links TRBV19 to TRBJ1-5; D perhaps matches TRBD1 (5 bases). In germline, CDR1 is LNHDA, CDR2 SQIVND (reference sequence). Trimming removed 8 bases at V and 3 bases at J, with 11 bases between. The CDR3 sequence is 13 residues long. The CDR3 spells CASESGPNQPQHF. CDR3 DNA sequence: TGTGCCAGTGAGTCAGGGCCCAATCAGCCCCAGCATTTT. Using reference TRBV19 and TRBJ1-5 for the parts outside the CDR3, the full variable domain is DGGITQSPKYLFRKEGQNVTLSCEQNLNHDAMYWYRQDPGQGLRLIYYSQIVNDFQKGDIAEGYSVSREKKESFPLTVTSAQKNPTAFYLCASESGPNQPQHFGDGTRLSIL.

The chain combines TRBV7-6 with TRBJ2-3, with D maybe TRBD2 (6 bases). Germline loops: CDR1 SGHVS, CDR2 FNYEAQ. Trimming left V 5 bases short and J 4 bases short, with 16 bases between. This CDR3 spans 15 amino acids. The CDR3 here is CASSPDYLGPDTQYF. The CDR3 nucleotides read TGTGCCAGCAGCCCGGACTACCTGGGACCAGATACGCAGTATTTT.

V usage is TRBV28 and J usage is TRBJ2-7; tentative D call: TRBD2 (5 bases). Trimming left V 8 bases short and J 5 bases short, with 16 bases between. The germline CDR1 and CDR2 sequences are MDHEN and SYDVKM. CDR3 length: 13 amino acids. This CDR3 reads CASRPDLGDEQYF. The CDR3 coding sequence is TGTGCCAGCCGACCAGACCTCGGGGACGAGCAGTACTTC.

This clone was picked up one time. The rearrangement uses TRBV7-9 and TRBJ2-7, with D unresolved. V lost 3 bases and J lost 6, with 12 bases in between. The CDR3 length is 13 residues. Germline lookup yields CDR1 SEHNR and CDR2 FQNEAQ (reference sequence). CDR3 nucleotides: TGTGCCAGCAGCTTGAGTTTGGAGCGCGAGCAGTACTTC. Translating it yields CASSLSLEREQYF.

The V call is TRBV4-1, the J call TRBJ2-1; tentatively, D is TRBD1 (6 bases). Per germline, CDR1 MGHRA and CDR2 YSYEKL. This CDR3 has 17 residues. Trimming took 6 bases from V and 1 from J, leaving 19 bases between them. The CDR3 DNA is TGCGCCAGCAGTCGGACAGCCTGGGAGTCGTCCTACAATGAGCAGTTCTTC. Its protein product is CASSRTAWESSYNEQFF.

The chain recombines TRBV19 with TRBJ2-7; D ambiguous. Per the germline V gene, CDR1 is LNHDA and CDR2 is SQIVND (reference sequence). The CDR3 covers 15 residues. V lost 3 bases and J lost 0, with 12 bases in between. As DNA, the CDR3 is TGTGCCAGTAGTATTTTCATAGCTAGCTCCTACGAGCAGTACTTC. Translating gives CASSIFIASSYEQYF.

Only one count was recorded for this clone. CDR3 loop: CASSLRTGKYEQYF. The DNA of the CDR3 is TGTGCCAGCAGTCTACGGACAGGGAAGTACGAGCAGTACTTC. The rearrangement links TRBV27 to TRBJ2-7; 8 nucleotides agree with TRBD1. Germline V gives CDR1 MNHEY, CDR2 SMNVEV (reference sequence). The CDR3 has 14 residues. J lost 4 bases, V lost 5 bases, and 7 bases had no gene match.

J is TRBJ1-5 and V is TRBV30, with D maybe TRBD1 (5 bases). The CDR3 is made up of 18 amino acids. The germline CDR1 and CDR2 sequences are GTSNPN and SVGIG (reference sequence). V shed 5 bases and J shed 0 bases, with 23 bases lying between them. CDR3 protein: CAWATDRAPIYSNQPQHF. The CDR3 region has the DNA TGTGCCTGGGCGACCGACAGAGCTCCGATTTATAGCAATCAGCCCCAGCATTTT.

J is TRBJ2-7 and V is TRBV6-5, with D possibly being TRBD2 (6 bases). The CDR3 sequence is 13 residues long. The germline V gene encodes CDR1 MNHEY and CDR2 SVGAGI. Trimming cost V 7 bases and J 0 bases, with 10 bases left between them. In DNA, the CDR3 is TGTGCCAGCAAGGACGGGGGCTCCTACGAGCAGTACTTC. This codes for CASKDGGSYEQYF.

V is TRBV7-9 and J is TRBJ2-7; TRBD2 might be the D (6 bases). Germline CDR1 reads SEHNR; CDR2 reads FQNEAQ (reference sequence). Trimming cost V 7 bases and J 3 bases, with 13 bases left between them. There are 13 residues in the CDR3. In DNA form, the CDR3 reads TGTGCCAGCACCGAGACTAGTCTCTACGAGCAGTACTTC. This gives the protein CASTETSLYEQYF.

The V call is TRBV9, the J call TRBJ2-7, with 7 bases aligning to TRBD2. CDR1 is SGDLS and CDR2 is YYNGEE in the germline V gene. V dropped 4 bases and J dropped 0; count of bases not matched to a gene: 1. The CDR3 is 13 amino acids. The chain's CDR3 is CASSPGGSYEQYF. CDR3 DNA sequence: TGTGCCAGCAGCCCGGGGGGCTCCTACGAGCAGTACTTC.

The J gene is TRBJ1-1, the V gene TRBV9; the D is unclear. V gave up 0 bases and J gave up 7 bases, with 10 bases separating them. Germline V gene sequence: CDR1 SGDLS, CDR2 YYNGEE. The length of the CDR3 is 13 residues. The CDR3 region is CASSVGSYNEAFF. CDR3 nucleotides: TGTGCCAGCAGCGTAGGCAGTTACAATGAAGCTTTCTTT.

The chain joins TRBV4-1 to TRBJ2-1, with D perhaps TRBD2 (5 bases). This CDR3 spans 11 amino acids. Germline assignment: CDR1 MGHRA and CDR2 YSYEKL. Trimming removed 5 bases at V and 9 bases at J, with 8 bases between. The CDR3 spells CASSSGREQFF. CDR3 nucleotides: TGCGCCAGCAGCAGCGGCCGTGAGCAGTTCTTC.

This chain joins TRBV28 and TRBJ1-2; tentative D call: TRBD1 (5 bases). CDR1 is MDHEN, CDR2 SYDVKM, per germline. The V end lost 0 bases, the J end lost 8 bases, and 10 bases lay between the germline ends. The CDR3 sequence is 13 residues long. The CDR3 DNA reads as TGTGCCAGCAGTTTATGGGGGGGACGAGGCTACACCTTC. This sequence encodes CASSLWGGRGYTF.

This rearrangement joins TRBV7-9 to TRBJ2-5, with D perhaps matching TRBD1 (6 bases). This CDR3 spans 13 amino acids. V gave up 2 bases and J gave up 5 bases, with 9 bases separating them. CDR1 is SEHNR and CDR2 is FQNEAQ in the germline V gene (reference sequence). DNA for the CDR3: TGTGCCAGCAGCTTAAACAGGGCGGAGACCCAGTACTTC. It is translated as CASSLNRAETQYF.

This clone was found once. The rearrangement links TRBV4-1 to TRBJ2-7; 9 bases fit TRBD2. This CDR3 is 14 amino acids long. The germline CDR1 and CDR2 sequences are MGHRA and YSYEKL. Unmatched junction bases numbered 9, after V lost 10 bases and J lost 2 bases. Here the CDR3 reads CATSPGTSPYEQYF. Written as DNA, the CDR3 is TGCGCCACTAGCCCCGGGACTAGCCCCTACGAGCAGTACTTC.

This clone was recorded only once. V gene TRBV19 combines with J gene TRBJ2-1, with 9 positions matching TRBD2. Germline V gives CDR1 LNHDA, CDR2 SQIVND (reference sequence). This CDR3 is built from 15 residues. The V gene end was trimmed by 3 bases and the J gene end by 3 bases; junction bases not matched to a gene: 3. The CDR3 DNA is TGTGCCAGTAGTATGCGGGAGGGGGGCTACAATGAGCAGTTCTTC. Translated: CASSMREGGYNEQFF.

The chain uses TRBV7-9 and TRBJ2-7; TRBD1 aligns across 7 bases. Losses at the gene ends were 5 bases for V and 0 bases for J; bases not matched to a gene: 1. The CDR3 is 13 residues long. The germline CDR1 and CDR2 sequences are SEHNR and FQNEAQ (reference sequence). In DNA, the CDR3 is TGTGCCAGCAGCCGACAGGGCTCCTACGAGCAGTACTTC. It specifies CASSRQGSYEQYF.

The chain links TRBV11-2 to TRBJ2-2; 9 positions agree with TRBD2. This CDR3 is 15 amino acids long. CDR1 SGHAT and CDR2 FQNNGV come from the germline V gene. With V trimmed by 6 bases and J by 9 bases, 11 bases remained unmatched. As DNA, the CDR3 is TGTGCCAGCAGAAATAGCGGGGGCCATCCCCGGGAGCTGTTTTTT. Translation: CASRNSGGHPRELFF.

CDR3 bases: TGCGCCAGCAGCCAACCGGGACAAAGGAATGGCTACACCTTC. This codes for CASSQPGQRNGYTF. The V gene is TRBV4-1, the J gene TRBJ1-2, with D tentatively TRBD1 (6 bases). V shed 2 bases and J shed 6 bases, with 13 bases lying between them. CDR1 MGHRA and CDR2 YSYEKL come from the germline V gene. The CDR3 is made up of 14 amino acids.